This T cell receptor beta chain originates from a study of CD8 T cells in ankylosing spondylitis. The CDR3 has 16 residues. The V gene lost 8 bases and the J gene lost 0 bases, with 17 bases spanning the gap. For TCR beta, libraries came from quantitative 5'-RACE with molecular barcodes. TCRdb processed the 5' RACE reads anew with MiXCR; each CDR3 protein has one entry. The sample carries around 160,000 distinct CDR3 sequences, 11% recorded once. The chain uses TRBV12-3 or TRBV12-4 and TRBJ2-1, with D possibly matching TRBD1 (6 bases). Input material: blood, either unsorted or a sorted T cell fraction (not recorded which). This receptor was identified in a male donor with ankylosing spondylitis or in good health (not recorded which). The CDR3 reads CASQAGTPYSYNEQFF. The DNA for the CDR3 is TGTGCCAGCCAGGCCGGGACACCGTACTCCTACAATGAGCAGTTCTTC.